These 30 T cell receptor beta chains originate from one sample sequenced in a study of blood T cell repertoires in COVID-19. Libraries were prepared by immunoSEQ multiplex PCR; TCRdb keeps only in-frame clonotypes and omits some of them. Of under 40,000 clones in the sample, over 85% were seen once. The sample taken for sequencing was peripheral blood. The receptors here all came from a human donor in a cohort sampled during active COVID-19.

V and J are TRBV7-9 and TRBJ2-5, with D hard to call. CDR1 SEHNR and CDR2 FQNEAQ come from the germline V gene (reference sequence). CDR3 length: 14 residues. V lost 6 bases, J lost 2 bases, and 13 bases lay in between. CDR3 nucleotide sequence: TGTGCCAGCAGTCCTAGGTACAAGCAAGAGACCCAGTACTTC. This codes for CASSPRYKQETQYF.

The chain combines TRBV27 with TRBJ2-7; 10 nucleotides line up with TRBD1. Germline V gene sequence: CDR1 MNHEY, CDR2 SMNVEV (reference sequence). There are 14 residues in the CDR3. The V segment lost 2 bases and the J segment 2 bases; nucleotides outside the gene matches: 0. CDR3 DNA: TGTGCCAGCAGTTTAGGGACAGGGGCCTACGAGCAGTACTTC. This codes for CASSLGTGAYEQYF.

This clone was observed a single time. V gene TRBV4-1 combines with J gene TRBJ1-3; D gene ambiguous. The V end was cut by 3 bases, the J end by 0 bases, with 9 bases between. From germline, CDR1 is MGHRA and CDR2 YSYEKL. The CDR3 runs 15 residues. The DNA for the CDR3 is TGCGCCAGCAGCCACGAAGCAAGCTCTGGAAACACCATATATTTT. It specifies CASSHEASSGNTIYF.

A word on this clone: The junction shows a germline mismatch at one end, possibly a read error. The chain joins TRBV5-5 to TRBJ2-1, with TRBD1 matching over 9 bases. Germline loops: CDR1 SGHKS, CDR2 YYEKEE (reference sequence). The CDR3 totals 15 residues. DNA for the CDR3: TGTGCCAGCCGCTTAACCGGGACAGGGTACAATGAGCAGTTCTTC. Amino acids: CASRLTGTGYNEQFF. The complete variable domain, with remaining parts taken from reference TRBV5-5 and TRBJ2-1, reads DAGVTQSPTHLIKTRGQQVTLRCSPISGHKSVSWYQQVLGQGPQFIFQYYEKEERGRGNFPDRFSARQFPNYSSELNVNALLLGDSALYLCASRLTGTGYNEQFFGPGTRLTVL.

The J gene is TRBJ2-1, the V gene TRBV11-2; 7 nucleotides line up with TRBD2. The trim removed 5 bases at V and 4 bases at J, leaving 8 bases unmatched. The germline CDR1 and CDR2 sequences are SGHAT and FQNNGV. This CDR3 has 15 amino acids. CDR3 protein: CASSGGDLRYNEQFF. The CDR3 nucleotides read TGTGCCAGCAGCGGGGGGGATTTGAGATACAATGAGCAGTTCTTC.

The genes are TRBV24-1 and TRBJ1-2; D gene unclear. Germline V gives CDR1 KGHDR, CDR2 SFDVKD. V was trimmed by 4 bases and J by 2 bases, leaving 22 bases between them. This CDR3 is built from 18 residues. CDR3 DNA sequence: TGTGCCACCAGTGAGATTTCCCCAGCGGGAGGGCAAAACTATGGCTACACCTTC. Protein product: CATSEISPAGGQNYGYTF.

A single count supports this clone. The rearrangement joins TRBV30 to TRBJ2-3; possible D gene TRBD1, 5 bases. Germline loops: CDR1 GTSNPN, CDR2 SVGIG (reference sequence). This CDR3 comprises 10 residues. With 8 bases removed from V and 4 bases from J, the gap between germline ends came to 7 bases. The DNA of the CDR3 is TGTGCCACAGGTTCAGATACGCAGTATTTT. It is translated as CATGSDTQYF. The full variable domain, rest sourced from reference TRBV30 and TRBJ2-3, is SQTIHQWPATLVQPVGSPLSLECTVEGTSNPNLYWYRQAAGRGLQLLFYSVGIGQISSEVPQNLSASRPQDRQFILSSKKLLLSDSGFYLCATGSDTQYFGPGTRLTVL.

This clone showed up just once. J is TRBJ2-5 and V is TRBV6-1, with TRBD2 identical over 9 bases. The CDR3 consists of 19 residues. Germline lookup yields CDR1 MNHNS and CDR2 SASEGT. J lost 0 bases, V lost 4 bases, and 15 bases had no gene match. The CDR3 spells CASSVSGASSGMYQETQYF. CDR3 coding DNA: TGTGCCAGCAGTGTCTCCGGCGCCTCTAGCGGGATGTACCAAGAGACCCAGTACTTC.

The V call is TRBV7-9, the J call TRBJ1-2; D is perhaps TRBD1 (6 bases). The CDR3 is made up of 12 amino acids. CDR1 is SEHNR and CDR2 is FQNEAQ in the germline V gene (reference sequence). V was cut by 5 bases and J by 4 bases, with 8 bases left in between. This chain's CDR3 is CASSLDSYGYTF. The CDR3, as DNA: TGTGCCAGCAGCCTGGACAGCTATGGCTACACCTTC.

The chain is built from TRBV4-1 and TRBJ2-1, with TRBD2 matching over 13 bases. Germline V gene sequence: CDR1 MGHRA, CDR2 YSYEKL. CDR3 size: 15 residues. Unmatched junction bases numbered 1, after V lost 4 bases and J lost 4 bases. The CDR3 loop reads CASSPGLAGYNEQFF. The DNA for the CDR3 is TGCGCCAGCAGCCCGGGACTAGCGGGATACAATGAGCAGTTCTTC.

The chain uses TRBV27 and TRBJ2-3; D not resolved. Trimming took off 6 bases at V and 0 bases at J, with 7 bases between the two ends. CDR1 is MNHEY, CDR2 SMNVEV, per germline (reference sequence). CDR3 length: 13 residues. The CDR3 loop is CASRKSSTDTQYF. The DNA of the CDR3 is TGTGCCAGCAGAAAATCTAGCACAGATACGCAGTATTTT.

The rearrangement uses TRBV4-1 and TRBJ1-4, with TRBD1 as a possible D gene (6 bases). The germline CDR1 and CDR2 sequences are MGHRA and YSYEKL. Trimming stripped 5 bases from V and 3 bases from J, with 13 bases between. This CDR3 is built from 15 residues. In DNA form, the CDR3 reads TGCGCCAGCAGCGCCGCAGGGGAAGCTAATGAAAAACTGTTTTTT. Its translation is CASSAAGEANEKLFF.

The V and J genes are TRBV5-1 and TRBJ1-2; possibly TRBD1 for D (5 bases). Between the trimmed V and J ends, which lost 4 bases and 6 bases, there was a span of 19 bases. This CDR3 region has 15 residues. Germline assignment: CDR1 SGHRS and CDR2 YFSETQ. The CDR3: CASSDNQGLEDGYTF. The CDR3 nucleotides are TGCGCCAGCAGCGATAATCAGGGACTAGAGGATGGCTACACCTTC.

The chain couples TRBV5-1 to TRBJ1-1, with D possibly matching TRBD1 (5 bases). This CDR3 has 18 residues. Germline V gene lookup returns CDR1 SGHRS and CDR2 YFSETQ. The germline V and J ends were trimmed by 0 bases and 0 bases, with 18 bases remaining between them. Here the CDR3 DNA reads TGCGCCAGCAGCTTGGTGGGTATTGGGGGAGGGATGAACACTGAAGCTTTCTTT. Protein sequence: CASSLVGIGGGMNTEAFF.

The gene calls are TRBV19 and TRBJ2-3; D might be TRBD2 (6 bases). Trimming shortened V by 6 bases and J by 10 bases, and 17 bases separated the two germline ends. This CDR3 comprises 13 residues. Germline lookup yields CDR1 LNHDA and CDR2 SQIVND (reference sequence). CDR3 residues: CASRAGRSLSQYF. CDR3 DNA sequence: TGTGCCAGTAGGGCAGGGAGGTCCTTATCGCAGTATTTT.

A few counts support this clone. The CDR3 nucleotides read TGTGCCAGCAGTCCCGGGACAGGGTCTGGAAACACCATATATTTT. Its translation: CASSPGTGSGNTIYF. The chain has TRBV6-5 and TRBJ1-3; 9 bases are shared with TRBD1. Per germline, CDR1 MNHEY and CDR2 SVGAGI. Germline trimming cut 5 bases from V and 1 base from J; bases unmatched to any gene: 3. This CDR3 has 15 amino acids.

The CDR3 loop is CASSSLTGWAQETQYF. As DNA, the CDR3 is TGTGCCAGCAGTTCCTTGACAGGGTGGGCACAAGAGACCCAGTACTTC. The V gene is TRBV28, the J gene TRBJ2-5; 7 bases are a match to TRBD1. The CDR3 runs 16 residues. V lost 4 bases and J lost 2; bases outside the gene matches: 10. Germline assignment: CDR1 MDHEN and CDR2 SYDVKM.

V and J are TRBV18 and TRBJ1-4; D unclear. The V end lost 3 bases, the J end lost 9 bases, and 14 bases lay between the germline ends. CDR1 and CDR2 (germline): KGHSH, LQKENI. The CDR3 runs 14 residues. This CDR3 is CASSPRDTGQKLFF. The CDR3 DNA reads as TGTGCCAGCTCACCTCGAGACACCGGTCAAAAACTGTTTTTT.

The J gene is TRBJ2-5, the V gene TRBV7-2; 8 positions match TRBD1. Germline lookup yields CDR1 SGHTA and CDR2 FQGNSA. With V trimmed by 6 bases and J by 4 bases, 10 bases remained unmatched. CDR3 length: 15 amino acids. The CDR3 sequence is CASRRNRGEGETQYF. The CDR3 DNA is TGTGCCAGCAGGAGAAACAGGGGGGAAGGAGAGACCCAGTACTTC.

This chain connects TRBV7-9 to TRBJ1-6, with 7 bases fitting TRBD1. The CDR3 length is 14 residues. The V segment lost 3 bases and the J segment 10 bases; nucleotides outside the gene matches: 6. The germline V gene has CDR1 SEHNR and CDR2 FQNEAQ (reference sequence). CDR3 loop: CASSLTGLSSPLHF. The CDR3 coding sequence is TGTGCCAGCAGCTTGACAGGGCTTAGCTCACCCCTCCACTTT.

The rearrangement uses TRBV28 and TRBJ1-1; D unresolved. Germline loops: CDR1 MDHEN, CDR2 SYDVKM. The CDR3 totals 11 residues. The V end lost 5 bases, the J end lost 6 bases, and 7 bases lay between the germline ends. The chain's CDR3 is CASSPNPEAFF. The CDR3 DNA reads as TGTGCCAGCAGTCCTAACCCTGAAGCTTTCTTT.

The rearrangement links TRBV19 to TRBJ2-5, with 10 positions matching TRBD2. Germline V gene lookup returns CDR1 LNHDA and CDR2 SQIVND (reference sequence). The CDR3 extends over 17 amino acids. J lost 5 bases, V lost 8 bases, and 17 bases had no gene match. The CDR3 region has the DNA TGTGCCAGTTCCCTAGCCGGACTAGCGGCGGGGTCGGAGACCCAGTACTTC. Its translation is CASSLAGLAAGSETQYF.

This chain links TRBV7-3 with TRBJ1-5; the match to TRBD1 covers 7 bases. The CDR3 sequence is 15 residues long. J was trimmed by 0 bases and V by 3 bases; bases with no gene match: 2. Germline CDR1 and CDR2: SGHTA and FQGTGA. CDR3 DNA: TGTGCCAGCAGCTTGACAGGGCTTAGCAATCAGCCCCAGCATTTT. This encodes CASSLTGLSNQPQHF. The complete variable domain, with remaining parts taken from reference TRBV7-3 and TRBJ1-5, reads GAGVSQTPSNKVTEKGKYVELRCDPISGHTALYWYRQSLGQGPEFLIYFQGTGAADDSGLPNDRFFAVRPEGSVSTLKIQRTERGDSAVYLCASSLTGLSNQPQHFGDGTRLSIL.

The chain carries TRBV7-8 and TRBJ1-4; D possibly corresponds to TRBD1 (6 bases). V was clipped by 1 base and J by 8 bases, with 20 bases between them. There are 17 residues in the CDR3. Germline V gene sequence: CDR1 SGHVS, CDR2 FQNEAQ. This CDR3 is CASSLGFRGRGREKLFF. The CDR3 DNA is TGTGCCAGCAGCTTAGGTTTTCGAGGCAGGGGAAGGGAAAAACTGTTTTTT.

The chain joins TRBV27 to TRBJ1-5, with D maybe TRBD1 (6 bases). This CDR3 has 14 amino acids. V lost 2 bases and J 4 bases, leaving 9 bases between the germline ends. The V gene's germline CDR1 is MNHEY and CDR2 SMNVEV (reference sequence). The CDR3 spells CASSLGQGNQPQHF. The DNA for the CDR3 is TGTGCCAGCAGTTTAGGGCAGGGGAATCAGCCCCAGCATTTT.

This clone was observed a few times. The chain couples TRBV18 to TRBJ2-3; D is ambiguous. Trimming stripped 2 bases from V and 3 bases from J, with 12 bases between. The CDR3 has 15 amino acids. Germline CDR1 KGHSH, CDR2 LQKENI. The CDR3 nucleotides are TGTGCCAGCTCACCATTTGTAGCAAGGACAGATACGCAGTATTTT. Residues: CASSPFVARTDTQYF. Looking up the rest from reference TRBV18 and TRBJ2-3 gives the full variable domain: NAGVMQNPRHLVRRRGQEARLRCSPMKGHSHVYWYRQLPEEGLKFMVYLQKENIIDESGMPKERFSAEFPKEGPSILRIQQVVRGDSAAYFCASSPFVARTDTQYFGPGTRLTVL.

This chain links TRBV19 with TRBJ2-5; 9 bases map to TRBD2. The V gene's germline CDR1 is LNHDA and CDR2 SQIVND (reference sequence). With 3 bases clipped from V and 4 bases from J, the junction kept 12 bases outside the gene matches. The CDR3 covers 17 residues. In DNA, the CDR3 is TGTGCCAGTAGTATTGCTTCCCCGGGACTAGCCAGAGAGACCCAGTACTTC. Residues: CASSIASPGLARETQYF. Full variable domain (missing parts from reference TRBV19 and TRBJ2-5): DGGITQSPKYLFRKEGQNVTLSCEQNLNHDAMYWYRQDPGQGLRLIYYSQIVNDFQKGDIAEGYSVSREKKESFPLTVTSAQKNPTAFYLCASSIASPGLARETQYFGPGTRLLVL.

The chain combines TRBV10-1 with TRBJ2-1; 8 nucleotides agree with TRBD1. Trimming took 11 bases from V and 5 from J; bases not matched to a gene: 5. The CDR3 spans 12 residues. Germline V gene sequence: CDR1 WNHNN, CDR2 SYGVQD (reference sequence). CDR3 sequence (DNA): TGCGCCCGTTGGGACAGGCACAATGAGCAGTTCTTC. This encodes CARWDRHNEQFF.

The J gene is TRBJ2-5, the V gene TRBV3-1 (or the pseudogene TRBV3-2), with 10 positions matching TRBD2. Germline CDR1 is LGHDT and CDR2 is YNNKEL (reference sequence). The trim removed 4 bases at V and 4 bases at J, leaving 6 bases unmatched. The CDR3 contains 15 residues. CDR3 nucleotide sequence: TGTGCCAGCAGCCCGAGCGGGAGGGTAGGAGAGACCCAGTACTTC. Protein: CASSPSGRVGETQYF.

The rearrangement joins TRBV6-6 to TRBJ2-2; a weak D match, TRBD1 (6 bases). Trimming shortened V by 7 bases and J by 4 bases, and 16 bases separated the two germline ends. Germline V lookup: CDR1 MNHNY, CDR2 SVGAGI (reference sequence). CDR3 length: 15 amino acids. The chain's CDR3 is CASIISQGGTGELFF. In nucleotides, the CDR3 is TGTGCCAGCATCATCTCACAGGGTGGCACCGGGGAGCTGTTTTTT.